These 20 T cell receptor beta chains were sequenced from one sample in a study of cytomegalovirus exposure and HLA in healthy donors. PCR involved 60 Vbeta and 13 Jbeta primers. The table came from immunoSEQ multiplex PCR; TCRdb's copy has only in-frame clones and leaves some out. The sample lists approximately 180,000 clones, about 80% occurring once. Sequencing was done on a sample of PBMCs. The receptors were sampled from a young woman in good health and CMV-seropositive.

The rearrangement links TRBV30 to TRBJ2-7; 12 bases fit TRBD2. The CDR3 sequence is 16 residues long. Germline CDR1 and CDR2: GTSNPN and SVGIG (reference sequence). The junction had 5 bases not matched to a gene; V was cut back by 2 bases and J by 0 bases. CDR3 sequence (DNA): TGTGCCTGGAGTAGGACTAGCGGGGTTGGCTCCTACGAGCAGTACTTC. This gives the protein CAWSRTSGVGSYEQYF.

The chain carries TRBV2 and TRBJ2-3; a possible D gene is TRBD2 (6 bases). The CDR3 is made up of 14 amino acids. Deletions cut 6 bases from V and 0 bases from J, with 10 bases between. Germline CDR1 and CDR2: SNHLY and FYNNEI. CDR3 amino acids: CASSLGGSTDTQYF. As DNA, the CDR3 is TGTGCCAGCAGCCTTGGGGGGAGCACAGATACGCAGTATTTT.

The CDR3 is CASPAGTSGRREQFF. Written as DNA, the CDR3 is TGTGCCAGTCCTGCCGGGACTAGCGGGAGAAGAGAGCAGTTCTTC. The genes are TRBV6-1 and TRBJ2-1, with TRBD2 matching over 14 bases. In germline, CDR1 is MNHNS, CDR2 SASEGT. The CDR3 covers 15 residues. J was trimmed by 10 bases and V by 9 bases; bases with no gene match: 11.

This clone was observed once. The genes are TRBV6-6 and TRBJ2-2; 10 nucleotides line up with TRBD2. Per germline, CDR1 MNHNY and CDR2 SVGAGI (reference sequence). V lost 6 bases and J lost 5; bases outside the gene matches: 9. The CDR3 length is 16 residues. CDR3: CASSLSSGRGTGELFF. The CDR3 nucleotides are TGTGCCAGCAGCCTATCTAGCGGGAGAGGAACCGGGGAGCTGTTTTTT.

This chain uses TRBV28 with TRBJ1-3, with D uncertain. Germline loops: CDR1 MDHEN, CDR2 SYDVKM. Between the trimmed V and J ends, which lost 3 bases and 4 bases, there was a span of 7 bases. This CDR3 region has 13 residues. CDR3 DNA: TGTGCCAGCAGTTTTCCGGGGGGAAACACCATATATTTT. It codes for CASSFPGGNTIYF.

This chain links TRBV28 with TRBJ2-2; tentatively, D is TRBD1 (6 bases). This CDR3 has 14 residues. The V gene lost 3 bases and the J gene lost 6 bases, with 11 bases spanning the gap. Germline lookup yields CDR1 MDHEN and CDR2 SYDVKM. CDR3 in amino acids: CASSFLPGAGELFF. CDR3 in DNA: TGTGCCAGCAGTTTCCTCCCAGGGGCCGGGGAGCTGTTTTTT.

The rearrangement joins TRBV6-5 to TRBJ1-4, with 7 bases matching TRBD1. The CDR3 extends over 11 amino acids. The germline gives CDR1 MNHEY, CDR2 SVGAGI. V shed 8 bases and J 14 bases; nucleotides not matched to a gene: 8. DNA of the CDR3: TGTGCCAGCGGGGGACAGTGGGGGCTGTTTTTT. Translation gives CASGGQWGLFF.

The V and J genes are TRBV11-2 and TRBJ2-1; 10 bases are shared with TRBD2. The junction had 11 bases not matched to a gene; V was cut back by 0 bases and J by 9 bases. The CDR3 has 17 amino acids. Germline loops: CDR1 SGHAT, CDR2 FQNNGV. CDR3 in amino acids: CASSLEIGASGSREQFF. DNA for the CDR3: TGTGCCAGCAGCTTAGAAATTGGGGCTAGCGGGAGTCGTGAGCAGTTCTTC.

Here the CDR3 DNA reads TGTGCCAGCAGTGAATGGGGACAGAGTTTCACCGGGGAGCTGTTTTTT. Its protein product is CASSEWGQSFTGELFF. The V call is TRBV6-1, the J call TRBJ2-2; TRBD1 agrees at 7 bases. V trimming: 2 bases; J trimming: 4 bases; junction bases outside the gene matches: 7. Germline values: CDR1 MNHNS, CDR2 SASEGT. CDR3 length equals 16 residues.

The CDR3 loop reads CASSFFDRELLDTEAFF. CDR3 sequence (DNA): TGTGCCAGCAGCTTTTTTGACAGGGAGCTATTGGACACTGAAGCTTTCTTT. V and J are TRBV7-6 and TRBJ1-1; 7 bases fit TRBD1. The CDR3 length is 17 residues. Germline CDR1 SGHVS, CDR2 FNYEAQ. J lost 3 bases, V lost 3 bases, and 13 bases had no gene match.

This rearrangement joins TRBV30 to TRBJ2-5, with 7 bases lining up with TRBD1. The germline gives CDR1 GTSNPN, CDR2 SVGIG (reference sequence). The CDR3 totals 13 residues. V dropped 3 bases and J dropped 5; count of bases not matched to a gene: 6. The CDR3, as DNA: TGTGCCTGGAGACGTAGGGGGCCCGAGACCCAGTACTTC. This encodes CAWRRRGPETQYF.

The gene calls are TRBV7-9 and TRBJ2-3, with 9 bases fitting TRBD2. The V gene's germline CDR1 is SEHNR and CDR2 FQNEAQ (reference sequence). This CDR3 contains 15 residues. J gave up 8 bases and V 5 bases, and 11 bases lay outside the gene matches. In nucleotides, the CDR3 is TGTGCCAGCAGCGTTGTAGCGGGAGTTGTTTCTACGCAGTATTTT. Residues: CASSVVAGVVSTQYF.

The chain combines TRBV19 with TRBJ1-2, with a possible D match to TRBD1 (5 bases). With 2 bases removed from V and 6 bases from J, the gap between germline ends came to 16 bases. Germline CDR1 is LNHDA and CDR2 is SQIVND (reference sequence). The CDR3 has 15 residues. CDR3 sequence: CASSIPGGQDDGYTF. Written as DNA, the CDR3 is TGTGCCAGTAGTATACCGGGCGGACAAGACGATGGCTACACCTTC. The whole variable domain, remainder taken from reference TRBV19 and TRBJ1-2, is DGGITQSPKYLFRKEGQNVTLSCEQNLNHDAMYWYRQDPGQGLRLIYYSQIVNDFQKGDIAEGYSVSREKKESFPLTVTSAQKNPTAFYLCASSIPGGQDDGYTFGSGTRLTVV.

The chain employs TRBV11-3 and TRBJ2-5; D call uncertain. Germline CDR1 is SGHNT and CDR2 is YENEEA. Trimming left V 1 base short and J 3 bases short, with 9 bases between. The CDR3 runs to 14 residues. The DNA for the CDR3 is TGTGCCAGCAGCTTAGGGGCAGTAGAAGAGACCCAGTACTTC. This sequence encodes CASSLGAVEETQYF.

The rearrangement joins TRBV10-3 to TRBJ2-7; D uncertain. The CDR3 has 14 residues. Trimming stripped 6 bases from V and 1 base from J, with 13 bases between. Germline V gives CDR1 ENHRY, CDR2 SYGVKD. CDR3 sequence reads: CAISAPPDSYEQYF. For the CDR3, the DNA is TGTGCCATCAGCGCTCCCCCAGATTCCTACGAGCAGTACTTC.

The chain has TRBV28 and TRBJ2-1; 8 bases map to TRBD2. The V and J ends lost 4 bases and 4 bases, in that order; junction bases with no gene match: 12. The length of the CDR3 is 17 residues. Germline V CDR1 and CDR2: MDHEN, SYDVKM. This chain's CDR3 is CASSSPEGLVNYNEQFF. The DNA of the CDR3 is TGTGCCAGCAGTTCGCCCGAGGGACTAGTTAATTACAATGAGCAGTTCTTC.

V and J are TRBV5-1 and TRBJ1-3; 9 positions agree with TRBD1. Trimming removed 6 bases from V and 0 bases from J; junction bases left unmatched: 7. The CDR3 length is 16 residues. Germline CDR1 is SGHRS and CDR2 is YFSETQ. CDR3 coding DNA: TGCGCCAGCAACCCCGGGACAGGGCGCTCTGGAAACACCATATATTTT. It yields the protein CASNPGTGRSGNTIYF.

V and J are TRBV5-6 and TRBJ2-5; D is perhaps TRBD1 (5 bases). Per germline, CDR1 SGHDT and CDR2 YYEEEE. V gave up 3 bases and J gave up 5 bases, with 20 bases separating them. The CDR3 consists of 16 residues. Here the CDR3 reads CASSSDRWANRETQYF. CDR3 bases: TGTGCCAGCAGCTCAGACCGATGGGCCAACAGGGAGACCCAGTACTTC.

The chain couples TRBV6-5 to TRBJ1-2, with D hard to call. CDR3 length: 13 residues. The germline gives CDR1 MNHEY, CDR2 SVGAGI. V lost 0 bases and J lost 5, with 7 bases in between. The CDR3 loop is CASSYSRGYGYTF. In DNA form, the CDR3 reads TGTGCCAGCAGTTACTCCCGGGGATATGGCTACACCTTC.

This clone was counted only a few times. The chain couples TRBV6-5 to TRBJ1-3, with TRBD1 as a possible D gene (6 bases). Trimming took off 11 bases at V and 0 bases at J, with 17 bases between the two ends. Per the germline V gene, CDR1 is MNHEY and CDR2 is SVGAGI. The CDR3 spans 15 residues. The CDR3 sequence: CASVPQGRSGNTIYF. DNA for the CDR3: TGTGCCTCCGTCCCACAGGGCCGCTCTGGAAACACCATATATTTT.